Listed below are T cell receptor beta chains from one sample, sequenced in a study of blood T cell repertoires in COVID-19. The table came from immunoSEQ multiplex PCR; TCRdb's copy has only in-frame clones and leaves some out. The sample holds 300,000 to 450,000 clones, approximately 89% seen once. The sequenced sample was peripheral blood. The source is a woman aged 60-75 years with COVID-19, enrolled during active disease. CDR3s include the opening cysteine and the closing phenylalanine or tryptophan. Fields, in order: V gene, J gene, clone size, D gene, CDR3 protein, CDR3 DNA. The D gene is left open where the match is weak. Not all rows give a size; the values are once, few, many and, for expanded clones, a class.

TRBV15	TRBJ2-7	-	-	CATSRGGGMREQYF	TGTGCCACCAGCAGAGGGGGAGGAATGAGAGAGCAGTACTTC
TRBV7-9	TRBJ1-1	-	TRBD1	CASSRQGGATEAFF	TGTGCCAGCAGCCGACAGGGTGGGGCTACTGAAGCTTTCTTT
TRBV5-4	TRBJ1-1	-	-	CASSPVGRANTEAFF	TGTGCCAGCAGCCCCGTAGGCAGGGCGAACACTGAAGCTTTCTTT
TRBV20-1	TRBJ1-2	-	TRBD1	CSASDRASGGGYTF	TGCAGTGCTAGTGACAGGGCGTCGGGTGGTGGCTACACCTTC
TRBV4-1	TRBJ1-1	-	TRBD1	CASSQVGTAKNTEAFF	TGCGCCAGCAGCCAGGTAGGGACAGCCAAAAACACTGAAGCTTTCTTT
TRBV6-5	TRBJ1-2	once	-	CASFKSGGADGYTF	TGTGCCAGTTTTAAGTCCGGAGGGGCTGATGGCTACACCTTC
TRBV28	TRBJ2-7	-	TRBD2	CASSPTLAGGPSYEQYF	TGTGCCAGCAGTCCCACACTAGCGGGGGGGCCCTCCTACGAGCAGTACTTC
TRBV11-3	TRBJ1-1	few	-	CASSSRGVGTEAFF	TGTGCCAGCAGCAGCCGGGGTGTGGGCACTGAAGCTTTCTTT
TRBV20-1	TRBJ2-7	-	TRBD1	CSASGTGLYEQYF	TGCAGTGCTAGTGGGACAGGTCTTTACGAGCAGTACTTC
TRBV28	TRBJ1-1	-	-	CASNPIWARDHTEAFF	TGTGCCAGCAATCCCATTTGGGCCAGGGATCACACTGAAGCTTTCTTT
TRBV6-5	TRBJ2-3	-	-	CASTEVRADTQYF	TGTGCCAGCACGGAGGTGAGGGCAGATACGCAGTATTTT
TRBV7-2	TRBJ2-3	-	-	CASSLFRDTQYF	TGTGCCAGCAGCTTATTCCGGGATACGCAGTATTTT
TRBV2	TRBJ2-7	-	TRBD2	CASTYQAGGLGEQYF	TGTGCCAGCACCTATCAAGCGGGGGGGCTAGGCGAGCAGTACTTC
TRBV7-9	TRBJ1-2	-	TRBD1	CASSLAGTGRVGYTF	TGTGCCAGCAGCCTCGCCGGGACAGGGCGAGTCGGCTACACCTTC
TRBV5-1	TRBJ2-7	-	TRBD2	CASSFTRGVDEQYF	TGCGCCAGCAGCTTTACGCGGGGGGTCGACGAGCAGTACTTC
TRBV4-2	TRBJ1-2	once	-	CASSQDFGGQYYGYTF	TGTGCCAGCAGCCAAGATTTCGGGGGGCAGTACTATGGCTACACCTTC
TRBV9	TRBJ1-3	-	-	CASSNPSGQGPPKRSGNTIYF	TGTGCCAGCAGCAATCCTAGCGGGCAGGGCCCACCAAAACGTTCTGGAAACACCATATATTTT
TRBV18	TRBJ1-1	-	-	CASSPRTASNTEAFF	TGTGCCAGCTCACCGCGGACAGCCTCGAACACTGAAGCTTTCTTT
TRBV28	TRBJ1-2	-	TRBD1	CASLSPGGHYGYTF	TGTGCCAGCCTTAGTCCAGGGGGGCACTATGGCTACACCTTC
TRBV18	TRBJ1-2	many	-	CASSPPGAPVGYTF	TGTGCCAGCTCACCACCGGGGGCGCCTGTTGGCTACACCTTC
TRBV2	TRBJ2-1	-	-	CALGSEQFF	TGTGCCCTCGGGAGTGAGCAGTTCTTC
TRBV28	TRBJ1-5	-	-	CASTTGSHSNQPQHF	TGTGCCAGCACTACAGGGAGCCATAGCAATCAGCCCCAGCATTTT
TRBV2	TRBJ2-2	-	-	CASRGEAWSGELFF	TGTGCCAGCAGGGGGGAGGCTTGGTCCGGGGAGCTGTTTTTT
TRBV14	TRBJ2-3	-	-	CASSGQGTRTDTQYF	TGTGCCAGCAGCGGCCAGGGGACGAGGACAGATACGCAGTATTTT
TRBV7-3	TRBJ1-5	-	-	CASSLREDQPQHF	TGTGCCAGCAGCTTAAGGGAGGATCAGCCCCAGCATTTT
TRBV3-1/TRBV3-2	TRBJ1-1	-	-	CASSLRDTMNTEAFF	TGTGCCAGCAGCCTCCGGGACACTATGAACACTGAAGCTTTCTTT
TRBV6-4	TRBJ2-1	few	TRBD1	CASSYEGADYNEQFF	TGTGCCAGCAGTTATGAGGGGGCAGACTACAATGAGCAGTTCTTC
TRBV10-1	TRBJ2-5	-	TRBD2	CASSESGGGQETQYF	TGCGCCAGCAGTGAGTCGGGCGGGGGTCAAGAGACCCAGTACTTC
TRBV2	TRBJ1-5	-	TRBD1	CASSQTGKNQPQHF	TGTGCCAGCAGTCAGACAGGGAAGAATCAGCCCCAGCATTTT
TRBV27	TRBJ2-3	-	TRBD1	CASSPFWTGSRTDTQYF	TGTGCCAGCAGTCCTTTCTGGACAGGGTCGAGGACAGATACGCAGTATTTT